This TCR beta chain derives from a study of high-grade serous ovarian cancer treatment subgroups. Tumor samples were obtained before definitive surgery or chemotherapy. The protocol was immunoSEQ multiplex PCR, while the TCRdb copy is restricted to in-frame clones and leaves out a portion. The table has about 2,100 clones, roughly 75% seen once; the top ten hold just under 8.5%. Whole-study findings and limits: Clonal relatedness tracked neoantigen level, and by trend copy number and mutation load. Repertoire similarity ranged about 0.1 to 0.85 between tumors of one patient. CDR1 and CDR2 were left unanalyzed; analyses focused on CDR3.

This clone has a handful of counts. Its antigen is as yet unknown. The CDR3 sequence is 15 residues long. The V and J ends lost 7 bases and 0 bases, in that order; junction bases with no gene match: 6. Germline V gene lookup returns CDR1 SEHNR and CDR2 FQNEAQ (reference sequence). The specimen sequenced was tumor tissue. J is TRBJ2-1 and V is TRBV7-9; 7 nucleotides agree with TRBD1. The sequence derives from a human donor with high-grade serous ovarian cancer. The CDR3 loop is CASNTGQSSYNEQFF. The CDR3 bases are TGTGCCAGCAACACGGGACAGAGCTCCTACAATGAGCAGTTCTTC. The variable domain in full, completed from reference TRBV7-9 and TRBJ2-1, reads DTGVSQNPRHKITKRGQNVTFRCDPISEHNRLYWYRQTLGQGPEFLTYFQNEAQLEKSRLLSDRFSAERPKGSFSTLEIQRTEQGDSAMYLCASNTGQSSYNEQFFGPGTRLTVL.